The 22 T cell receptor beta chains below all came from one sample that was sequenced in a study of T cell responses to AZD1222 COVID-19 vaccine. The table came from immunoSEQ multiplex PCR; TCRdb's copy has only in-frame clones and leaves some out. Seen in this sample are under 150,000 clones; the ten most common clones hold around 2.4%. The sequencing input was peripheral blood. These TCRs come from an adult in good health.

This chain links TRBV5-1 with TRBJ2-1; no definite D call. The V end was cut by 0 bases, the J end by 5 bases, with 9 bases between. Per the germline V gene, CDR1 is SGHRS and CDR2 is YFSETQ. The CDR3 totals 14 residues. The CDR3 DNA is TGCGCCAGCAGCTTGGGGGCAGCGAACAATGAGCAGTTCTTC. Its protein product is CASSLGAANNEQFF.

The chain employs TRBV18 and TRBJ1-1; D gene uncertain. Trimming stripped 3 bases from V and 4 bases from J, with 15 bases between. This CDR3 is 15 amino acids long. The V gene's germline CDR1 is KGHSH and CDR2 LQKENI. The DNA for the CDR3 is TGTGCCAGCTCACCTCCCGGGTTGCGGAGCACTGAAGCTTTCTTT. Protein sequence: CASSPPGLRSTEAFF.

The chain employs TRBV21-1 and TRBJ2-7; the table's D call TRBD2 went unverified against the DNA. TRBV21-1 is a pseudogene locus. This CDR3 is 13 amino acids long. CDR3 region: CASSKRTSYEQYF. DNA of the CDR3: TGTGCCAGCAGCAAAAGGACTAGCTACGAGCAGTACTTC.

V usage is TRBV7-9 and J usage is TRBJ2-3; TRBD2 might be the D (5 bases). V shed 5 bases and J shed 0 bases, with 15 bases lying between them. Germline V gene sequence: CDR1 SEHNR, CDR2 FQNEAQ (reference sequence). The CDR3 runs 16 residues. CDR3 sequence: CASSPRTVSSTDTQYF. CDR3 coding DNA: TGTGCCAGCAGCCCTCGGACTGTTTCTAGCACAGATACGCAGTATTTT.

This chain uses TRBV14 with TRBJ2-1, with 10 positions matching TRBD2. The CDR3 is 15 amino acids. V lost 2 bases, J lost 6 bases, and 4 bases stayed unmatched. Germline loops: CDR1 SGHDN, CDR2 FVKESK. CDR3 coding DNA: TGTGCCAGCAGCCAACTAGCGGGGGACCGCAATGAGCAGTTCTTC. Its translation: CASSQLAGDRNEQFF. Together with reference TRBV14 and TRBJ2-1, the CDR3 gives the full variable domain: EAGVTQFPSHSVIEKGQTVTLRCDPISGHDNLYWYRRVMGKEIKFLLHFVKESKQDESGMPNNRFLAERTGGTYSTLKVQPAELEDSGVYFCASSQLAGDRNEQFFGPGTRLTVL.

This chain connects TRBV5-1 to TRBJ1-4; 7 bases agree with TRBD1. CDR3 length: 14 amino acids. The junction had 8 bases not matched to a gene; V was cut back by 4 bases and J by 8 bases. Germline V gene lookup returns CDR1 SGHRS and CDR2 YFSETQ. The DNA of the CDR3 is TGCGCCAGCAGCACAGACAGGGTCTGGGAAAAACTGTTTTTT. Translation: CASSTDRVWEKLFF.

The chain carries TRBV29-1 and TRBJ2-7, with D uncertain. Per germline, CDR1 SQVTM and CDR2 ANQGSEA. The CDR3 consists of 12 residues. V lost 2 bases and J 3 bases, leaving 8 bases between the germline ends. CDR3 DNA: TGCAGCGTTGAAACAGCTGACTACGAGCAGTACTTC. Its translation: CSVETADYEQYF.

This sequence joins TRBV7-9 and TRBJ1-2; D unclear. This CDR3 contains 14 residues. From germline, CDR1 is SEHNR and CDR2 FQNEAQ (reference sequence). Trimming took 1 base from V and 0 from J, leaving 6 bases between them. The CDR3 is CASSLDGSNYGYTF. CDR3 sequence (DNA): TGTGCCAGCAGCTTAGATGGGTCTAACTATGGCTACACCTTC.

The CDR3 DNA reads as TGTGCCAGCAGTTTAAGGTTCCCTGGGGAAAAACTGTTTTTT. It specifies CASSLRFPGEKLFF. This chain links TRBV28 with TRBJ1-4; D is unresolved. V lost 2 bases to trimming and J lost 8 bases, with 12 bases between them. CDR1 is MDHEN and CDR2 is SYDVKM in the germline V gene. CDR3 length: 14 amino acids.

The rearrangement joins TRBV7-8 to TRBJ1-5; a weak D match, TRBD1 (5 bases). V shed 5 bases and J shed 0 bases, with 11 bases lying between them. Germline-derived CDR1 and CDR2 are SGHVS and FQNEAQ. The CDR3 spans 15 residues. The chain's CDR3 is CASSIGTYSNQPQHF. DNA for the CDR3: TGTGCCAGCAGCATTGGGACTTATAGCAATCAGCCCCAGCATTTT.

V is TRBV14 and J is TRBJ1-1; D gene ambiguous. The CDR3 totals 11 residues. Deletions cut 1 base from V and 14 bases from J, with 11 bases between. Germline V gene data show CDR1 as SGHDN and CDR2 as FVKESK. CDR3 DNA sequence: TGTGCCAGCAGCCAAGGCGCTCCCTCGTTCTTT. It translates to CASSQGAPSFF.

The rearrangement joins TRBV12-5 to TRBJ1-5; 10 bases agree with TRBD1. CDR3 length: 17 residues. The trim removed 5 bases at V and 6 bases at J, leaving 13 bases unmatched. Germline V lookup: CDR1 LGHNT, CDR2 FRNRAP. The CDR3 DNA is TGTGCTAGTGGTATCTGGACAGGGGGGAATATCGGTCAGCCCCAGCATTTT. Residues: CASGIWTGGNIGQPQHF.

The J gene is TRBJ2-1, the V gene TRBV5-1; 10 bases map to TRBD1. Trimming at V came to 0 bases and at J to 6 bases, leaving 3 bases not matched to a gene. This CDR3 has 15 residues. Germline CDR1 reads SGHRS; CDR2 reads YFSETQ. This CDR3 is CASSLGDRGFNEQFF. The CDR3 nucleotides read TGCGCCAGCAGCTTGGGGGACAGGGGCTTCAATGAGCAGTTCTTC.

The chain is built from TRBV3-1 (or the pseudogene TRBV3-2) and TRBJ2-7, with 7 bases fitting TRBD2. Unmatched junction bases numbered 13, after V lost 1 base and J lost 4 bases. CDR1 is LGHDT and CDR2 is YNNKEL in the germline V gene (reference sequence). This CDR3 spans 17 amino acids. CDR3 sequence (DNA): TGTGCCAGCAGCCAAGGCGCCGGGACTACCCCTATTTACGAGCAGTACTTC. It translates to CASSQGAGTTPIYEQYF.

CDR3 sequence reads: CASRPQGSNQPQHF. CDR3 DNA: TGTGCAAGTCGCCCCCAGGGTTCCAATCAGCCCCAGCATTTT. The chain recombines TRBV12-2 with TRBJ1-5; the table's D call, TRBD1, was not checked against the DNA. TRBV12-2 has pseudogene status. CDR3 length: 14 amino acids.

This chain links TRBV4-2 with TRBJ1-3, with 7 bases matching TRBD1. V was pared by 0 bases and J by 6 bases, with 8 bases of the junction left unmatched. Germline values: CDR1 LGHNA, CDR2 YNFKEQ. There are 16 residues in the CDR3. CDR3 in amino acids: CASSQDGTRGINTIYF. CDR3 nucleotide sequence: TGTGCCAGCAGCCAAGATGGTACCAGGGGGATAAACACCATATATTTT.

V is TRBV19 and J is TRBJ1-1, with 8 bases aligning to TRBD1. Trimming at V came to 5 bases and at J to 0 bases, leaving 2 bases not matched to a gene. The CDR3 spans 14 residues. Germline V CDR1 and CDR2: LNHDA, SQIVND (reference sequence). The CDR3 reads CASSGGQVNTEAFF. The CDR3 DNA reads TGTGCCAGTAGTGGGGGACAGGTGAACACTGAAGCTTTCTTT.

The chain combines TRBV18 with TRBJ1-3; 7 nucleotides align to TRBD1. The length of the CDR3 is 13 residues. The J segment lost 4 bases and the V segment lost 3 bases, leaving 0 bases of the junction unmatched. Germline CDR1 is KGHSH and CDR2 is LQKENI. The CDR3 coding sequence is TGTGCCAGCTCACCGACAGGGGGAAACACCATATATTTT. It translates to CASSPTGGNTIYF.

The genes are TRBV18 and TRBJ1-2; D uncertain. V lost 3 bases and J lost 0, with 11 bases in between. The length of the CDR3 is 15 residues. The germline gives CDR1 KGHSH, CDR2 LQKENI. CDR3 region: CASSPIPGSNYGYTF. The CDR3 nucleotides read TGTGCCAGCTCACCCATCCCAGGTTCTAACTATGGCTACACCTTC.

The chain joins TRBV7-9 to TRBJ1-2; 7 nucleotides line up with TRBD1. The CDR3 length is 15 residues. The germline CDR1 and CDR2 sequences are SEHNR and FQNEAQ (reference sequence). V lost 5 bases to trimming and J lost 2 bases; unmatched junction nucleotides: 8. In DNA, the CDR3 is TGTGCCAGCAGCCCCCGAACAGGGGAGAACTATGGCTACACCTTC. It translates to CASSPRTGENYGYTF.

CDR3 in amino acids: CASSLLGYGYTF. Here the CDR3 DNA reads TGTGCCAGCAGTTTACTGGGGTATGGCTACACCTTC. The chain is built from TRBV12-3 or TRBV12-4 and TRBJ1-2; D is unresolved. V was shortened by 2 bases and J by 5 bases, with 6 bases between the two germline ends. The CDR3 is 12 residues long.

The chain employs TRBV3-1 (or the pseudogene TRBV3-2) and TRBJ2-7; D is unresolved. Between the trimmed V and J ends, which lost 8 bases and 3 bases, there was a span of 11 bases. The CDR3 has 12 amino acids. Germline V lookup: CDR1 LGHDT, CDR2 YNNKEL (reference sequence). This CDR3 is CASGYSHYEQYF. CDR3 DNA sequence: TGTGCCAGCGGATACAGTCACTACGAGCAGTACTTC.